The 24 T cell receptor beta chains given below trace back to one sample, sequenced in a study of T cell responses to AZD1222 COVID-19 vaccine. Clones were sequenced by immunoSEQ multiplex PCR, and TCRdb holds only the in-frame ones, with some missing. This sample has fewer than 120,000 clones, with 70% to 90% found just once. The sample was peripheral blood, taken on day 0 of AZD1222 vaccination. Receptors were obtained from an adult in good health.

The chain links TRBV3-1 (or the pseudogene TRBV3-2) to TRBJ2-7, with 7 bases fitting TRBD2. V was clipped by 2 bases and J by 2 bases; unmatched bases: 6. The V gene's germline CDR1 is LGHDT and CDR2 YNNKEL (reference sequence). The CDR3 has 15 residues. CDR3 region: CASSQSLAATYEQYF. The CDR3 DNA reads as TGTGCCAGCAGCCAATCGCTAGCGGCTACCTACGAGCAGTACTTC.

The chain uses TRBV7-2 and TRBJ2-2; D is ambiguous. There are 15 residues in the CDR3. Germline lookup yields CDR1 SGHTA and CDR2 FQGNSA. V lost 5 bases to trimming and J lost 2 bases, with 12 bases between them. CDR3 bases: TGTGCCAGCAGCCTTGCCTCTATCAACACCGGGGAGCTGTTTTTT. Protein: CASSLASINTGELFF.

This clone occurred a few times. V gene TRBV9 combines with J gene TRBJ2-7; 7 nucleotides match TRBD1. This CDR3 contains 15 residues. In germline, CDR1 is SGDLS, CDR2 YYNGEE. The V segment lost 3 bases and the J segment 6 bases; nucleotides outside the gene matches: 12. In DNA form, the CDR3 reads TGTGCCAGCAGCGCCCGACAGGGTGATCGACGCGAGCAGTACTTC. It specifies CASSARQGDRREQYF.

For this clone: The junction departs from the called germline gene at one end, perhaps through a read error. V is TRBV28 and J is TRBJ2-3, with D maybe TRBD2 (5 bases). The CDR3 consists of 16 residues. CDR1 and CDR2 from the germline V gene are MDHEN and SYDVKM. CDR3 sequence reads: CASADPGGPFTDTQYF. CDR3 nucleotide sequence: TGTGCCAGCGCGGACCCTGGAGGCCCGTTCACAGACACGCAGTATTTT.

This clone showed up just a few times. V gene TRBV21-1 combines with J gene TRBJ1-5; the D call in the table, TRBD1, was not verified against the DNA. TRBV21-1 represents a pseudogene. This CDR3 has 18 amino acids. CDR3 sequence (DNA): TGTGCCAGCAGCAAAGCACCGTTGGACAGGTTTAGCAATCAGCCCCAGCATTTT. Protein sequence: CASSKAPLDRFSNQPQHF.

This chain uses TRBV18 with TRBJ2-3; the match to TRBD2 covers 15 bases. The germline V gene encodes CDR1 KGHSH and CDR2 LQKENI. The CDR3 runs to 16 residues. V was clipped by 4 bases and J by 5 bases; unmatched bases: 4. The CDR3 DNA reads as TGTGCCAGCTCACGGACTAGCGGGGGGGCTGGAGATACGCAGTATTTT. It specifies CASSRTSGGAGDTQYF.

This clone was counted once. The chain combines TRBV27 with TRBJ1-1, with D unclear. With 1 base removed from V and 3 bases from J, the gap between germline ends came to 12 bases. The CDR3 sequence is 15 residues long. Germline CDR1 is MNHEY and CDR2 is SMNVEV (reference sequence). CDR3 in DNA: TGTGCCAGCAGTTTATATAGGTGGGCGCACACTGAAGCTTTCTTT. Protein product: CASSLYRWAHTEAFF.

The V call is TRBV3-1 (or the pseudogene TRBV3-2), the J call TRBJ1-2; the D is unclear. Looked up from germline, CDR1 is LGHDT and CDR2 is YNNKEL (reference sequence). CDR3 length: 13 amino acids. V dropped 1 base and J dropped 7 bases, with 10 bases sitting between them. The CDR3 DNA follows: TGTGCCAGCAGCCAAGTCTATGGGTTTGGCTACACCTTC. Translation: CASSQVYGFGYTF.

The V and J genes are TRBV7-6 and TRBJ2-1; 11 nucleotides agree with TRBD1. Trimming at V came to 8 bases and at J to 8 bases, leaving 8 bases not matched to a gene. Per germline, CDR1 SGHVS and CDR2 FNYEAQ. The CDR3 sequence is 14 residues long. This chain's CDR3 is CASRGQGATDEQFF. DNA of the CDR3: TGTGCCAGCCGAGGACAGGGGGCTACGGATGAGCAGTTCTTC. Complete variable domain (other parts from reference TRBV7-6 and TRBJ2-1): GAGVSQSPRYKVTKRGQDVALRCDPISGHVSLYWYRQALGQGPEFLTYFNYEAQQDKSGLPNDRFSAERPEGSISTLTIQRTEQRDSAMYRCASRGQGATDEQFFGPGTRLTVL.

The chain couples TRBV28 to TRBJ2-7, with 9 bases aligning to TRBD2. The CDR3 consists of 14 residues. CDR1 and CDR2 (germline): MDHEN, SYDVKM. J lost 3 bases, V lost 5 bases, and 5 bases had no gene match. CDR3 in amino acids: CASSRETSGYEQYF. The CDR3, as DNA: TGTGCCAGCAGTAGAGAGACTAGCGGCTACGAGCAGTACTTC.

This chain connects TRBV24-1 to TRBJ1-5, with D possibly being TRBD1 (6 bases). The CDR3 consists of 15 residues. V lost 8 bases and J lost 4, with 17 bases in between. The germline V gene has CDR1 KGHDR and CDR2 SFDVKD. Written as DNA, the CDR3 is TGTGCCACCAACCAGGACAGCCGAGGGAATCAGCCCCAGCATTTT. Protein sequence: CATNQDSRGNQPQHF.

The V call is TRBV19, the J call TRBJ2-7; 10 bases agree with TRBD2. V dropped 1 base and J dropped 2; count of bases not matched to a gene: 2. The CDR3 is 15 residues long. Germline lookup yields CDR1 LNHDA and CDR2 SQIVND (reference sequence). The CDR3 DNA reads TGTGCCAGTAGTATAGTAGCGGGAGGCGCCTACGAGCAGTACTTC. Translating gives CASSIVAGGAYEQYF. Full variable domain (missing parts from reference TRBV19 and TRBJ2-7): DGGITQSPKYLFRKEGQNVTLSCEQNLNHDAMYWYRQDPGQGLRLIYYSQIVNDFQKGDIAEGYSVSREKKESFPLTVTSAQKNPTAFYLCASSIVAGGAYEQYFGPGTRLTVT.

This chain connects TRBV29-1 to TRBJ2-1, with D tentatively TRBD2 (5 bases). This CDR3 has 12 amino acids. Trimming removed 7 bases from V and 12 bases from J, with 19 bases in between. The germline V gene has CDR1 SQVTM and CDR2 ANQGSEA. The CDR3 DNA is TGCAGCGCCCATGAAACGGGCGGACTGCAGTTCTTC. Protein: CSAHETGGLQFF.

This clone was detected only a few times. The chain carries TRBV7-2 and TRBJ2-3; 9 bases line up with TRBD2. V lost 0 bases to trimming and J lost 5 bases; unmatched junction nucleotides: 6. The CDR3 loop spans 16 amino acids. Germline CDR1 is SGHTA and CDR2 is FQGNSA. CDR3 in amino acids: CASSLALAGGQDTQYF. In nucleotides, the CDR3 is TGTGCCAGCAGCTTAGCCTTGGCGGGGGGGCAAGATACGCAGTATTTT.

This clone was seen a single time. The chain is built from TRBV7-9 and TRBJ2-7; a weak D match, TRBD1 (5 bases). The V and J ends lost 5 bases and 0 bases respectively, with 11 bases between them. The germline V gene has CDR1 SEHNR and CDR2 FQNEAQ (reference sequence). The CDR3 extends over 14 amino acids. For the CDR3, the DNA is TGTGCCAGCAGCAAGGACACTTTCTCCTACGAGCAGTACTTC. It encodes CASSKDTFSYEQYF.

This clone appeared a single time. The J gene is TRBJ2-7, the V gene TRBV10-3, with 9 positions matching TRBD1. This CDR3 comprises 15 residues. Trimming took 2 bases from V and 7 from J; bases not matched to a gene: 9. Germline CDR1 reads ENHRY; CDR2 reads SYGVKD. CDR3 region: CAISEPGQGLREQYF. CDR3 in DNA: TGTGCCATCAGTGAGCCGGGACAGGGTTTGAGGGAGCAGTACTTC.

This chain uses TRBV28 with TRBJ1-5; possible D gene TRBD1, 5 bases. This CDR3 has 15 amino acids. V lost 3 bases, J lost 0 bases, and 9 bases lay in between. Germline V gives CDR1 MDHEN, CDR2 SYDVKM. This chain's CDR3 is CASSFIGGSNQPQHF. The DNA for the CDR3 is TGTGCCAGCAGTTTCATCGGGGGTAGCAATCAGCCCCAGCATTTT.

This clone was seen a handful of times. V is TRBV10-1 and J is TRBJ2-2, with 7 bases identical to TRBD2. Per the germline V gene, CDR1 is WNHNN and CDR2 is SYGVQD (reference sequence). The CDR3 loop spans 14 amino acids. The V segment lost 4 bases and the J segment 6 bases; nucleotides outside the gene matches: 5. CDR3 protein: CASSVGLPPGELFF. The CDR3 bases are TGCGCCAGCAGTGTGGGACTACCCCCCGGGGAGCTGTTTTTT.

The genes are TRBV6-5 and TRBJ1-1; D not resolved. V lost 5 bases, J lost 7 bases, and 11 bases lay in between. This CDR3 region has 12 residues. Germline assignment: CDR1 MNHEY and CDR2 SVGAGI. The CDR3 DNA sequence: TGTGCCAGCAGTCCCTTGGGAATTGAAGCTTTCTTT. This codes for CASSPLGIEAFF.

The chain is built from TRBV19 and TRBJ2-7, with D unresolved. This CDR3 is built from 13 residues. Between the trimmed V and J ends, which lost 5 bases and 6 bases, there was a span of 14 bases. CDR1 and CDR2 from the germline V gene are LNHDA and SQIVND (reference sequence). The CDR3 region has the DNA TGTGCCAGTAGTTCCCAGGCCCCCGGCGAGCAGTACTTC. This codes for CASSSQAPGEQYF.

This chain uses TRBV7-3 with TRBJ2-6; possible D gene TRBD1, 6 bases. The V end was cut by 4 bases, the J end by 3 bases, with 10 bases between. The CDR3 length is 15 residues. Germline V gene data show CDR1 as SGHTA and CDR2 as FQGTGA. CDR3: CASSSRGNGANVLTF. CDR3 DNA: TGTGCCAGCAGCTCCAGGGGAAATGGGGCCAACGTCCTGACTTTC. Supplemented by reference TRBV7-3 and TRBJ2-6, the full variable domain reads GAGVSQTPSNKVTEKGKYVELRCDPISGHTALYWYRQSLGQGPEFLIYFQGTGAADDSGLPNDRFFAVRPEGSVSTLKIQRTERGDSAVYLCASSSRGNGANVLTFGAGSRLTVL.

The chain recombines TRBV5-4 with TRBJ1-1; 9 bases map to TRBD1. CDR1 is SGHNT and CDR2 is YYREEE in the germline V gene (reference sequence). J was trimmed by 9 bases and V by 4 bases; bases with no gene match: 13. The CDR3 spans 15 residues. Here the CDR3 DNA reads TGTGCCAGCAGCCGGTCCTCAGGGACAGGGAGGAAAGCTTTCTTT. Its translation: CASSRSSGTGRKAFF. The full variable domain, its missing parts supplied by reference TRBV5-4 and TRBJ1-1, is ETGVTQSPTHLIKTRGQQVTLRCSSQSGHNTVSWYQQALGQGPQFIFQYYREEENGRGNFPPRFSGLQFPNYSSELNVNALELDDSALYLCASSRSSGTGRKAFFGQGTRLTVV.

This chain joins TRBV7-3 and TRBJ2-1; 9 bases fit TRBD2. The trim removed 1 base at V and 13 bases at J, leaving 11 bases unmatched. The germline V gene encodes CDR1 SGHTA and CDR2 FQGTGA. The CDR3 runs to 15 residues. CDR3 in amino acids: CASSLMTSGQRLQFF. In DNA form, the CDR3 reads TGTGCCAGCAGCTTAATGACTAGCGGCCAGCGGCTCCAGTTCTTC.

The chain recombines TRBV19 with TRBJ1-2; tentatively, D is TRBD1 (5 bases). Trimming left V 8 bases short and J 8 bases short, with 21 bases between. CDR3 size: 14 residues. From germline, CDR1 is LNHDA and CDR2 SQIVND (reference sequence). CDR3 in amino acids: CASATVGVGWGYTF. In DNA form, the CDR3 reads TGTGCCAGTGCGACCGTGGGGGTGGGTTGGGGCTACACCTTC.